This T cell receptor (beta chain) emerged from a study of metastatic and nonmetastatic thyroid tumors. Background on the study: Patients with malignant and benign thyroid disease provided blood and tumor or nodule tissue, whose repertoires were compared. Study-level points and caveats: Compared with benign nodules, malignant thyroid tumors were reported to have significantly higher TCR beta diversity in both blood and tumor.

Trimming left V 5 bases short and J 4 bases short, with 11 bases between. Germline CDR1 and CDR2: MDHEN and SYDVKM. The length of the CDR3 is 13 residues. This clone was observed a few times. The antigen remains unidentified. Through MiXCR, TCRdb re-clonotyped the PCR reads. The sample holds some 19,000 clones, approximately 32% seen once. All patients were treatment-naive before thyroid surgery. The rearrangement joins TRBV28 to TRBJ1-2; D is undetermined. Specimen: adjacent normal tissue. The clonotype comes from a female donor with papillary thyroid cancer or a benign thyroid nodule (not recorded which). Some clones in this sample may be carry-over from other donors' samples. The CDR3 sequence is CASSLSVAYGYTF. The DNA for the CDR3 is TGTGCCAGCAGTCTCTCGGTGGCCTATGGCTACACCTTC.